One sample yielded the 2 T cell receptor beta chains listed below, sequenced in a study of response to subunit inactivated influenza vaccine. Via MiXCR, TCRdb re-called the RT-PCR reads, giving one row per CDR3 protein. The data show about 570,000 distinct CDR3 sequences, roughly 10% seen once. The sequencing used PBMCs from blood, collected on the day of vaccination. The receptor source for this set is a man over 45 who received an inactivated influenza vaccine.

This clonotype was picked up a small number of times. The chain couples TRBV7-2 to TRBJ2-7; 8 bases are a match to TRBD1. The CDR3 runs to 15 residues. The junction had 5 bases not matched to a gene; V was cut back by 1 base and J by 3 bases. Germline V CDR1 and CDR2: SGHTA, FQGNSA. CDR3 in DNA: TGTGCCAGCAGCTTAGGGGGACAGGAACGCTACGAGCAGTACTTC. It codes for CASSLGGQERYEQYF.

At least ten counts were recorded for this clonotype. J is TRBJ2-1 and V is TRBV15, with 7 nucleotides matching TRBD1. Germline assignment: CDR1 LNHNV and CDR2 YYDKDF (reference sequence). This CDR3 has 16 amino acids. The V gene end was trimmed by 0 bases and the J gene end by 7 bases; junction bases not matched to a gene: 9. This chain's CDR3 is CATSRDWAGGRNEQFF. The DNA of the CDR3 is TGTGCCACCAGCAGAGATTGGGCAGGGGGTAGGAATGAGCAGTTCTTC.